The rows below give T cell receptor beta chains drawn from one sample of a study of cytomegalovirus exposure and HLA in healthy donors. Repertoires were generated with immunoSEQ multiplex PCR, while TCRdb's copy carries only in-frame clones and drops some. The sample has more than 90,000 clones, roughly 73% seen once. Sequencing was done on a sample of PBMCs. These receptors all come from a young woman in good health and CMV-seronegative. The CDR3 runs from the conserved cysteine through the conserved F or W. The D gene is left open where the match is weak. Clone size is shown for a subset of rows, as once, few, many or a class of expanded clone.

TRBV7-9	few	TRBJ1-4	-	14	CASSLVAGNEKLFF	TGTGCCAGCAGCTTAGTTGCTGGCAATGAAAAACTGTTTTTT
TRBV4-1	-	TRBJ1-1	TRBD1	17	CASSQDLYQQGGTEAFF	TGCGCCAGCAGCCAAGACCTATATCAACAGGGGGGCACTGAAGCTTTCTTT
TRBV30	once	TRBJ2-7	TRBD2	13	CAWRFREDYEQYF	TGTGCCTGGAGATTCCGGGAGGACTACGAGCAGTACTTC
TRBV6-1	many	TRBJ1-5	-	16	CASSGPAVDSNQPQHF	TGTGCCAGCAGTGGACCAGCGGTCGATAGCAATCAGCCCCAGCATTTT
TRBV6-1	once	TRBJ1-4	TRBD1	15	CASTQVHRGGEKLFF	TGTGCCAGCACCCAAGTCCACAGGGGAGGCGAAAAACTGTTTTTT
TRBV4-2	-	TRBJ2-1	TRBD2	15	CASSQGAGYANEQFF	TGTGCCAGCAGCCAGGGAGCGGGGTACGCCAATGAGCAGTTCTTC
TRBV28	-	TRBJ2-1	TRBD2	14	CASSNSGGYNEQFF	TGTGCCAGCAGTAATAGCGGGGGGTACAATGAGCAGTTCTTC
TRBV6-5	-	TRBJ2-7	TRBD1	13	CASRPGQGTGQYF	TGTGCCAGCAGACCTGGACAGGGGACGGGGCAGTACTTC
TRBV7-8	-	TRBJ1-5	-	16	CASSLLGGGFNQPQHF	TGTGCCAGCAGCTTACTCGGTGGCGGGTTCAATCAGCCCCAGCATTTT
TRBV27	-	TRBJ2-7	-	16	CASSLSGAGYLYEQYF	TGTGCCAGCAGTTTATCGGGGGCAGGGTACTTATACGAGCAGTACTTC
TRBV5-1	-	TRBJ2-5	TRBD1	15	CASSWGTGPQETQYF	TGCGCCAGCAGCTGGGGGACAGGGCCACAAGAGACCCAGTACTTC
TRBV7-9	-	TRBJ2-1	-	12	CASSVTSHEQFF	TGTGCCAGCAGCGTAACTAGTCATGAGCAGTTCTTC
TRBV18	-	TRBJ1-3	TRBD1	14	CASSLPGQGNTIYF	TGTGCCAGCTCACTGCCGGGACAGGGAAACACCATATATTTT
TRBV6-4	-	TRBJ1-1	-	14	CASSERGGNTEAFF	TGTGCCAGCAGTGAAAGGGGTGGGAACACTGAAGCTTTCTTT
TRBV13	-	TRBJ1-1	-	14	CASSPVGGLTEAFF	TGTGCCAGCAGCCCTGTGGGGGGGCTGACTGAAGCTTTCTTT
TRBV4-1	-	TRBJ2-5	-	16	CASSQVLAGSQETQYF	TGCGCCAGCAGCCAAGTCTTGGCAGGGTCCCAAGAGACCCAGTACTTC
TRBV4-1	-	TRBJ2-2	-	15	CASSQSAGGNGELFF	TGCGCCAGCAGCCAATCCGCAGGCGGGAACGGGGAGCTGTTTTTT
TRBV6-5	-	TRBJ2-7	TRBD1	16	CASSYSHGTGPVEQYF	TGTGCCAGCAGTTACTCTCACGGGACAGGGCCCGTGGAGCAGTACTTC
TRBV9	-	TRBJ1-2	-	10	CASSGGGYTF	TGTGCCAGCAGCGGAGGAGGCTACACCTTC
TRBV30	-	TRBJ1-1	TRBD1	14	CAWKGHRQGSEAFF	TGTGCCTGGAAAGGACATCGACAGGGGTCTGAAGCTTTCTTT
TRBV19	-	TRBJ1-5	TRBD1	16	CASTKTGTAINQPQHF	TGTGCCAGTACCAAGACCGGGACAGCCATCAATCAGCCCCAGCATTTT
TRBV30	-	TRBJ1-1	TRBD1	16	CAWRGLTGTGNTEAFF	TGTGCCTGGAGAGGTCTTACCGGGACAGGGAACACTGAAGCTTTCTTT
TRBV6-5	-	TRBJ2-3	TRBD2	15	CASSPLAGVTDTQYF	TGTGCCAGCAGTCCCCTGGCGGGGGTCACAGATACGCAGTATTTT
TRBV7-2	-	TRBJ1-3	-	15	CASSLGPGYGNTIYF	TGTGCCAGCAGCTTAGGGCCAGGTTACGGAAACACCATATATTTT
TRBV6-5	-	TRBJ2-7	-	15	CASSYSRTPSYEQYF	TGTGCCAGCAGTTACTCGCGGACTCCCTCCTACGAGCAGTACTTC
TRBV7-9	-	TRBJ1-5	-	14	CASSFTGNDQPQHF	TGTGCCAGCAGCTTTACAGGAAATGACCAGCCCCAGCATTTT
TRBV19	-	TRBJ1-2	-	18	CASRRTHLRQSDLYGYTF	TGTGCCAGTAGGCGCACCCACCTTCGACAGTCAGATCTCTATGGCTACACCTTC
TRBV6-6	few	TRBJ1-1	-	13	CASGRGARTEAFF	TGTGCCAGCGGGCGGGGTGCCCGAACTGAAGCTTTCTTT
TRBV6-1	-	TRBJ2-3	TRBD2	17	CASSQGLAGKYTDTQYF	TGTGCCAGCAGTCAAGGACTAGCGGGGAAATACACAGATACGCAGTATTTT
TRBV7-3	-	TRBJ1-1	-	13	CASSLFAGTEAFF	TGTGCCAGCAGCTTATTTGCCGGGACTGAAGCTTTCTTT
TRBV6-5	-	TRBJ2-4	-	14	CASRYGAVANIQYF	TGTGCCAGCAGATACGGGGCAGTTGCAAACATTCAGTACTTC
TRBV7-2	-	TRBJ2-3	-	15	CASSFNARLTDTQYF	TGTGCCAGCAGTTTTAACGCTAGACTCACAGATACGCAGTATTTT
TRBV5-1	-	TRBJ2-1	TRBD2	16	CASSPAPGLAANEQFF	TGCGCCAGCAGCCCCGCCCCGGGACTAGCGGCCAATGAGCAGTTCTTC
TRBV7-8	-	TRBJ2-7	TRBD2	15	CASSLVEGGSYEQYF	TGTGCCAGCAGCTTAGTAGAGGGAGGGTCCTACGAGCAGTACTTC
TRBV5-4	-	TRBJ1-5	TRBD1	13	CASSYDRDQPQHF	TGTGCCAGCAGCTATGACAGGGACCAGCCCCAGCATTTT
TRBV5-1	-	TRBJ1-1	-	15	CASSLAPFSNTEAFF	TGCGCCAGCAGCTTGGCCCCCTTCTCGAACACTGAAGCTTTCTTT
TRBV6-1	-	TRBJ2-2	-	12	CASSQGTGELFF	TGTGCCAGCAGCCAGGGCACCGGGGAGCTGTTTTTT
TRBV5-6	few	TRBJ1-4	-	14	CASSFQQLNEKLFF	TGTGCCAGCAGCTTTCAACAGCTTAATGAAAAACTGTTTTTT
TRBV10-3	-	TRBJ1-5	TRBD1	15	CAISGDRATDQPQHF	TGTGCCATCAGCGGTGACAGGGCCACAGATCAGCCCCAGCATTTT
TRBV27	-	TRBJ1-5	-	14	CASSFRQANQPQHF	TGTGCCAGCAGTTTCCGACAGGCCAATCAGCCCCAGCATTTT
TRBV30	-	TRBJ1-1	-	13	CAWSVGGRAEAFF	TGTGCCTGGAGTGTAGGGGGGAGGGCTGAAGCTTTCTTT
TRBV4-3	-	TRBJ1-1	-	16	CASSQGTNRVNAEAFF	TGCGCCAGCAGCCAAGGTACTAACAGGGTAAATGCTGAAGCTTTCTTT
TRBV6-5	-	TRBJ1-1	TRBD1	14	CASRTGVLGTEAFF	TGTGCCAGCAGGACAGGGGTCCTGGGCACTGAAGCTTTCTTT